Listed here are 11 T cell receptor beta chains from one sample, sequenced in a study of blood T cell repertoires in COVID-19 (dated by TCRdb to the early 2020s). Libraries were made using the immunoSEQ multiplex PCR assay. The immuneACCESS repertoire file appears here via TCRdb, limited to in-frame rearrangements. These files lack a portion of the clones; in checked studies, under half of the deficit traces to unresolved V genes, and the cause of the others is not known. This sample has 110,000 to 150,000 clones in its table, and 88% of those were observed once. 1.8% of the sample lies in the top ten. Specimen: peripheral blood. The receptors were gathered from a man between 65 and 80 years old with acute or convalescent COVID-19.

The CDR3 nucleotides read TGTGCCAGCTCTAGAGGGAACGGCAATCAGCCCCAGCATTTT. Protein: CASSRGNGNQPQHF. V and J are TRBV9 and TRBJ1-5; D not certain. The CDR3 is 14 amino acids. The V gene's germline CDR1 is SGDLS and CDR2 YYNGEE. V was trimmed by 7 bases and J by 2 bases, leaving 13 bases between them.

This chain connects TRBV7-8 to TRBJ1-5; D is undetermined. This CDR3 spans 13 amino acids. Germline CDR1 SGHVS, CDR2 FQNEAQ. Trimming stripped 6 bases from V and 1 base from J, with 7 bases between. CDR3 protein: CASSSHSNQPQHF. In DNA, the CDR3 is TGTGCCAGCAGTAGTCACAGCAATCAGCCCCAGCATTTT.

The genes are TRBV6-5 and TRBJ2-7; a possible D gene is TRBD1 (6 bases). The CDR3 is 15 amino acids. From germline, CDR1 is MNHEY and CDR2 SVGAGI. Trimming left V 5 bases short and J 3 bases short, with 17 bases between. This CDR3 is CASSNTPTGNYEQYF. The CDR3 DNA follows: TGTGCCAGCAGTAACACCCCTACAGGGAACTACGAGCAGTACTTC.

The rearrangement links TRBV15 to TRBJ1-1; D not certain. Germline lookup yields CDR1 LNHNV and CDR2 YYDKDF (reference sequence). V lost 3 bases and J 1 base, leaving 6 bases between the germline ends. This CDR3 is built from 13 residues. CDR3 protein: CATSSNRNTEAFF. In DNA form, the CDR3 reads TGTGCCACCAGCAGTAACAGGAACACTGAAGCTTTCTTT.

The rearrangement links TRBV3-1 (or the pseudogene TRBV3-2) to TRBJ2-3, with TRBD2 matching over 11 bases. CDR3 length equals 18 residues. Germline V CDR1 and CDR2: LGHDT, YNNKEL (reference sequence). Trimming at V came to 0 bases and at J to 5 bases, leaving 10 bases not matched to a gene. The CDR3: CASSQERRTSGFQDTQYF. In DNA form, the CDR3 reads TGTGCCAGCAGCCAAGAAAGAAGGACTAGCGGGTTCCAAGATACGCAGTATTTT.

The J gene is TRBJ2-2, the V gene TRBV2; 7 bases agree with TRBD2. CDR3 length equals 15 residues. Germline CDR1 and CDR2: SNHLY and FYNNEI. The V and J ends lost 8 bases and 5 bases, in that order; junction bases with no gene match: 11. CDR3 coding DNA: TGTGCCAGCCAGTTGACGGCGGGAGTAACCGGGGAGCTGTTTTTT. Translated, it gives CASQLTAGVTGELFF.

The chain uses TRBV5-1 and TRBJ2-3; D unresolved. From germline, CDR1 is SGHRS and CDR2 YFSETQ. The CDR3 has 15 residues. V was pared by 0 bases and J by 0 bases, with 8 bases between. As DNA, the CDR3 is TGCGCCAGCAGCTTGGACGGCGGAAGCACAGATACGCAGTATTTT. Residues: CASSLDGGSTDTQYF.

CDR3 in DNA: TGTGCCAGCAGCTCGGGACTACCTGGGCGCGCTGAAGCTTTCTTT. This encodes CASSSGLPGRAEAFF. The chain links TRBV7-9 to TRBJ1-1, with a weak D call TRBD1 (5 bases). This CDR3 has 15 amino acids. Germline V gene data show CDR1 as SEHNR and CDR2 as FQNEAQ (reference sequence). Deletions cut 4 bases from V and 6 bases from J, with 18 bases between.

This clone appeared once. The chain carries TRBV3-1 (or the pseudogene TRBV3-2) and TRBJ1-3; TRBD1 might be the D (6 bases). This CDR3 comprises 17 residues. The germline V gene encodes CDR1 LGHDT and CDR2 YNNKEL (reference sequence). V lost 4 bases, J lost 0 bases, and 16 bases lay in between. CDR3 protein: CASSLSGQTPSGNTIYF. The CDR3 DNA is TGTGCCAGCAGCCTCTCAGGACAGACCCCCTCTGGAAACACCATATATTTT.

The chain employs TRBV27 and TRBJ1-2; TRBD1 might be the D (5 bases). Germline V gene sequence: CDR1 MNHEY, CDR2 SMNVEV (reference sequence). CDR3 size: 13 residues. V shed 6 bases and J shed 4 bases, with 12 bases lying between them. CDR3 DNA sequence: TGTGCCAGCAGATTAGCAGGGCCCTATGGCTACACCTTC. This codes for CASRLAGPYGYTF.

V and J are TRBV24-1 and TRBJ2-3, with TRBD1 matching over 7 bases. This CDR3 spans 16 amino acids. Germline CDR1 is KGHDR and CDR2 is SFDVKD. J was trimmed by 1 base and V by 2 bases; bases with no gene match: 5. The CDR3 region is CATSDSTGTGTDTQYF. As DNA, the CDR3 is TGTGCCACCAGTGATTCCACCGGGACAGGCACAGATACGCAGTATTTT.